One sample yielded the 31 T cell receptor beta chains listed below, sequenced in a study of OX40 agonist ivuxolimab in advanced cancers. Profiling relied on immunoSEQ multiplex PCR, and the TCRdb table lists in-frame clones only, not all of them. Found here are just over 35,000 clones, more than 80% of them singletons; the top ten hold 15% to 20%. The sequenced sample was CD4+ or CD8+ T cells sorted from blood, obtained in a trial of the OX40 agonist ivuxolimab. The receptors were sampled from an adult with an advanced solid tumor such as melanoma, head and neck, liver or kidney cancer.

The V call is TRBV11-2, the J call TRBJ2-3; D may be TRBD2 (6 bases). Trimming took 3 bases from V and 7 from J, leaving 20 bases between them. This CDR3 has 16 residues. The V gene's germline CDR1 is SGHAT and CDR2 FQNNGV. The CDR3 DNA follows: TGTGCCAGCAGCTTCAGGGACTTCCCATCGGTGAATACGCAGTATTTT. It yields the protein CASSFRDFPSVNTQYF.

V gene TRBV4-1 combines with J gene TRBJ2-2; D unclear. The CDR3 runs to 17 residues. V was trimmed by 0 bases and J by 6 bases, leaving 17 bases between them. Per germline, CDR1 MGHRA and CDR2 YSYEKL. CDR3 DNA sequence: TGCGCCAGCAGCCAAGAACGGATCGAGGAGAGGCCCGGGGAGCTGTTTTTT. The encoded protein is CASSQERIEERPGELFF.

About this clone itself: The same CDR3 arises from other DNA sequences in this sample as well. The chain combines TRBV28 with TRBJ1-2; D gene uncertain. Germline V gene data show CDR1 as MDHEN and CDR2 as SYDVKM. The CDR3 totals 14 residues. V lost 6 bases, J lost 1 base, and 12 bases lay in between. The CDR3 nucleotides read TGTGCCAGCAGGCCCGCCGGTCTTAACTATGGCTACACCTTC. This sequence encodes CASRPAGLNYGYTF.

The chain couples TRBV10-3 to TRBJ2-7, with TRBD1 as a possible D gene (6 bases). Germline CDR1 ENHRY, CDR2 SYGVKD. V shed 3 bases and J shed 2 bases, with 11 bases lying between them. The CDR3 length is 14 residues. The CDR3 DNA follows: TGTGCCATCAGTGACCTCGGGACACCCTACGAGCAGTACTTC. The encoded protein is CAISDLGTPYEQYF.

The CDR3 region is CASRPCGDPPWKRLSYEQYF. The CDR3 DNA is TGTGCAAGTCGCCCCTGCGGAGATCCTCCTTGGAAAAGACTATCCTACGAGCAGTACTTC. This sequence joins TRBV12-2 and TRBJ2-7; TRBD2 was called by the table and not checked on the DNA. TRBV12-2 corresponds to a pseudogene. The CDR3 length is 20 residues.

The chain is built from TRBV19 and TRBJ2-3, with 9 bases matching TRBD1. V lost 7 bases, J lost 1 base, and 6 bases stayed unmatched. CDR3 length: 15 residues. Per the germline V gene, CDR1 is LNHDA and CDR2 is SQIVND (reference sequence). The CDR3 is CASTLRTGGTDTQYF. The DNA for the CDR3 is TGTGCCAGTACGTTGAGGACAGGGGGCACAGATACGCAGTATTTT.

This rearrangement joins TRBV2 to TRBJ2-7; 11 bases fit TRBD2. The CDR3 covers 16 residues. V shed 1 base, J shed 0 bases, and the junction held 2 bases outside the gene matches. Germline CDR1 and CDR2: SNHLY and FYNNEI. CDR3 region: CASSEELAGVSYEQYF. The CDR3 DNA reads TGTGCCAGCAGTGAAGAACTAGCGGGAGTCTCCTACGAGCAGTACTTC.

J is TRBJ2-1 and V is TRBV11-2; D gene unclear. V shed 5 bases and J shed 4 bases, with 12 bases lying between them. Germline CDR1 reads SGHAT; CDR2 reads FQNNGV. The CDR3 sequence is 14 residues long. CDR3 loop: CASSDLLVYNEQFF. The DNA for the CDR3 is TGTGCCAGCAGCGATCTCCTAGTATACAATGAGCAGTTCTTC.

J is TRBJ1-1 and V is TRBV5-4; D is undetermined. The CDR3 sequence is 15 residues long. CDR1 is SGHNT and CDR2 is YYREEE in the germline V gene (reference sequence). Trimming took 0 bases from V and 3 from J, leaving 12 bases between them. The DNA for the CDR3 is TGTGCCAGCAGCTTGGTCCCTATCATAGACACTGAAGCTTTCTTT. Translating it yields CASSLVPIIDTEAFF.

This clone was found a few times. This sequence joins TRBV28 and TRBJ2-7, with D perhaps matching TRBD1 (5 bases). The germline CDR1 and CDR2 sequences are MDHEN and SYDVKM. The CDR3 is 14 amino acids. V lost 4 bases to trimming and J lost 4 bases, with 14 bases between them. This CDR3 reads CASSSLDSLYEQYF. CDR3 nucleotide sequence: TGTGCCAGCAGTTCTCTAGACAGTCTATACGAGCAGTACTTC.

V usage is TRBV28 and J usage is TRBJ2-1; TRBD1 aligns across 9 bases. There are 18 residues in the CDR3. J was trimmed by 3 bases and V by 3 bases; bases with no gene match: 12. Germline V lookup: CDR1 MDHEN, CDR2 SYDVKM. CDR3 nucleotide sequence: TGTGCCAGCAGTTTCCCCCCGACAGGGGGTAAGCTCTACAATGAGCAGTTCTTC. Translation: CASSFPPTGGKLYNEQFF.

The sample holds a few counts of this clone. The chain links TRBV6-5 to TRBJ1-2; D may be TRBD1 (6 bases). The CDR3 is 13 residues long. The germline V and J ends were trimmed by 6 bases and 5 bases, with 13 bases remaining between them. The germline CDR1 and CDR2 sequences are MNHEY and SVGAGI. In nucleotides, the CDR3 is TGTGCCAGCAGCCCGAAGGGGGGGTATGGCTACACCTTC. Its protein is CASSPKGGYGYTF.

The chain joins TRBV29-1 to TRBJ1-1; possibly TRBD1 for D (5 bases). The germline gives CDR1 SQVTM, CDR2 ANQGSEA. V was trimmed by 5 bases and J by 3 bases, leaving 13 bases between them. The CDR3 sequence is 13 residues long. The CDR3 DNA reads TGCAGCGTTTCCATCGGGGGGGACACTGAAGCTTTCTTT. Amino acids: CSVSIGGDTEAFF.

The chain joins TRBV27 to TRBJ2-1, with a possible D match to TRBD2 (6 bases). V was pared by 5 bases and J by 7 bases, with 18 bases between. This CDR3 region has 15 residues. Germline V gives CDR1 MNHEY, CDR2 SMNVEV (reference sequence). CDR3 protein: CASSATSRRPNEQFF. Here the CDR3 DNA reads TGTGCCAGCAGTGCCACTAGCCGCCGGCCAAATGAGCAGTTCTTC.

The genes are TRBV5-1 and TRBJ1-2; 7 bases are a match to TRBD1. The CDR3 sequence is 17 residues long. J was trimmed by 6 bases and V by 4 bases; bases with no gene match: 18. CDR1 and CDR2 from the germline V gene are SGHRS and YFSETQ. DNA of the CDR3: TGCGCCAGCAGCCCCTCCGGGACAGCTAGCATCTTAAATGGCTACACCTTC. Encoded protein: CASSPSGTASILNGYTF. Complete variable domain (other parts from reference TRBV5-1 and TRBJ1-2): KAGVTQTPRYLIKTRGQQVTLSCSPISGHRSVSWYQQTPGQGLQFLFEYFSETQRNKGNFPGRFSGRQFSNSRSEMNVSTLELGDSALYLCASSPSGTASILNGYTFGSGTRLTVV.

The CDR3 here is CASSLWDSPYEQYF. The CDR3 coding sequence is TGTGCCAGCAGTTTATGGGACAGCCCCTACGAGCAGTACTTC. This sequence joins TRBV28 and TRBJ2-7, with D perhaps TRBD1 (6 bases). The CDR3 contains 14 residues. V lost 0 bases and J lost 2, with 8 bases in between. Germline V CDR1 and CDR2: MDHEN, SYDVKM.

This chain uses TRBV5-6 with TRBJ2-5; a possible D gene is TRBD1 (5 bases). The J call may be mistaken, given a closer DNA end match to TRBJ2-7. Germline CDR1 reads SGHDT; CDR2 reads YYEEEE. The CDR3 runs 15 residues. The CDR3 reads CASSFTGFSLGEQYF. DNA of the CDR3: TGTGCCAGCAGCTTTACAGGATTTAGTTTGGGCGAGCAGTACTTC.

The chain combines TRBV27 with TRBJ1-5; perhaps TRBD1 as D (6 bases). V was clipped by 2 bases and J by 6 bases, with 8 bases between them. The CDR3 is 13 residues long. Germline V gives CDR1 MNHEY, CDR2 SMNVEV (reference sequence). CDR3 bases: TGTGCCAGCAGTTTAAGGGGGGGTCAGCCCCAGCATTTT. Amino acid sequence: CASSLRGGQPQHF.

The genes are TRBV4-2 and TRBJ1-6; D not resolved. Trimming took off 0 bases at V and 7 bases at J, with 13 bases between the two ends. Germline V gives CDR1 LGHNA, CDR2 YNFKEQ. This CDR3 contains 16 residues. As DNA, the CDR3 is TGTGCCAGCAGCCAAGATCCCGGGGTGAGGAATTCACCCCTCCACTTT. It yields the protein CASSQDPGVRNSPLHF.

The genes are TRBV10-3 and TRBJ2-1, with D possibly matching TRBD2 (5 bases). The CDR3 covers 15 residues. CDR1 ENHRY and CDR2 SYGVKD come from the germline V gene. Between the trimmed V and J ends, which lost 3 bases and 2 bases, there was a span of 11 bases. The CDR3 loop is CAISDLGETYNEQFF. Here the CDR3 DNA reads TGTGCCATCAGTGACCTCGGGGAAACCTACAATGAGCAGTTCTTC.

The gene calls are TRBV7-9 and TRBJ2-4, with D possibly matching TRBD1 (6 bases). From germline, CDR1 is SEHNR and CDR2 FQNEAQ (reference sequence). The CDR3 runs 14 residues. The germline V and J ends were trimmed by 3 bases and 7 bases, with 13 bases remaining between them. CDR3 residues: CASSFLTGLNIQYF. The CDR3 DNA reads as TGTGCCAGCAGCTTTTTAACAGGGTTGAACATTCAGTACTTC.

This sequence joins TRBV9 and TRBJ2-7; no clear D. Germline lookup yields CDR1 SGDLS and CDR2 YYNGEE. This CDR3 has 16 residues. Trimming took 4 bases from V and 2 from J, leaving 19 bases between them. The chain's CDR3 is CASSLHRTDSTYEQYF. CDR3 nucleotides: TGTGCCAGCAGCTTACATAGGACGGATTCTACCTACGAGCAGTACTTC.

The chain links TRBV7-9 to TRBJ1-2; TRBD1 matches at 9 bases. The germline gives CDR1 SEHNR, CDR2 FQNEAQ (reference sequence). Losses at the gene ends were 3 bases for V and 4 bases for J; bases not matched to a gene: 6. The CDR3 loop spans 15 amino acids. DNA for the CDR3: TGTGCCAGCAGCTTTAGGACAGGGGTATCCTATGGCTACACCTTC. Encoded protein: CASSFRTGVSYGYTF.

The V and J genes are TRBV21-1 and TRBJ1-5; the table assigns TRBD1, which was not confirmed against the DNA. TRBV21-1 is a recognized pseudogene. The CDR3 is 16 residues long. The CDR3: CASSTRTGAGNQPQHF. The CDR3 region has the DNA TGTGCCAGCAGCACTCGAACAGGGGCGGGCAATCAGCCCCAGCATTTT.

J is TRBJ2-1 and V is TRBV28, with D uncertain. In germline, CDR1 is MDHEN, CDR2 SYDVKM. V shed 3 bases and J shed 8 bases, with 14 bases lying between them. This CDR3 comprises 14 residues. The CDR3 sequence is CASSFGTWVDEQFF. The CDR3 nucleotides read TGTGCCAGCAGTTTCGGTACCTGGGTCGATGAGCAGTTCTTC.

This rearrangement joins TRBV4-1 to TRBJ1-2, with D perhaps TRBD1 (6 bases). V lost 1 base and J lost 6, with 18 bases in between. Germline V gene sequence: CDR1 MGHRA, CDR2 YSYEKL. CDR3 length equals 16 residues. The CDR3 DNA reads TGCGCCAGCAGCCAAGGCCCTGGTGGGACACTCGATGGCTACACCTTC. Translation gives CASSQGPGGTLDGYTF.

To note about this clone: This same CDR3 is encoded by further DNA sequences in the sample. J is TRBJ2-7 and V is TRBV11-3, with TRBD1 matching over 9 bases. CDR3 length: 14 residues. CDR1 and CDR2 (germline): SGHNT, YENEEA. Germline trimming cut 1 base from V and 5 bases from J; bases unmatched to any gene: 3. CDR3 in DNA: TGTGCCAGCAGCTTAGCACAGGGGGCGCACGAGCAGTACTTC. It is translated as CASSLAQGAHEQYF.

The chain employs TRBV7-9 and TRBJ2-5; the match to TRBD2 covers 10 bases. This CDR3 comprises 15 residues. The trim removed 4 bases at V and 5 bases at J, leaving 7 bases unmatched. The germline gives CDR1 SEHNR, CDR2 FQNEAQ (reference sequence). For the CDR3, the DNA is TGTGCCAGCAGCTCGGGACTAGCGAGTGGCGAGACCCAGTACTTC. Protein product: CASSSGLASGETQYF.

The CDR3 sequence: CASSSLAGPTKDTQYF. The CDR3, as DNA: TGTGCCAGCAGCTCACTAGCGGGGCCAACGAAAGATACGCAGTATTTT. The rearrangement uses TRBV7-3 and TRBJ2-3, with TRBD2 matching over 10 bases. The CDR3 is 16 amino acids. Germline V gene data show CDR1 as SGHTA and CDR2 as FQGTGA. The junction had 9 bases not matched to a gene; V was cut back by 4 bases and J by 5 bases.

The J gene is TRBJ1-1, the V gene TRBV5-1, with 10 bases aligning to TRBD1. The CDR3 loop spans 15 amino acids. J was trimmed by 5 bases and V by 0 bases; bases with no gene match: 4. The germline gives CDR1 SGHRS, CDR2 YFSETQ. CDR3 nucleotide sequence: TGCGCCAGCAGCTTGGGGGACAGGGGAAGGACTGAAGCTTTCTTT. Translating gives CASSLGDRGRTEAFF.

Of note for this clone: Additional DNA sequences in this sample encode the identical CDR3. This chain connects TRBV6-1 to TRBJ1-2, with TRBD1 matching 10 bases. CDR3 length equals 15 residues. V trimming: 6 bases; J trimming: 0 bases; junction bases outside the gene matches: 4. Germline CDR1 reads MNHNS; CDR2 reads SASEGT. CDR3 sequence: CASRTGQGPNYGYTF. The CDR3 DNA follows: TGTGCCAGCAGGACGGGACAGGGGCCTAACTATGGCTACACCTTC.